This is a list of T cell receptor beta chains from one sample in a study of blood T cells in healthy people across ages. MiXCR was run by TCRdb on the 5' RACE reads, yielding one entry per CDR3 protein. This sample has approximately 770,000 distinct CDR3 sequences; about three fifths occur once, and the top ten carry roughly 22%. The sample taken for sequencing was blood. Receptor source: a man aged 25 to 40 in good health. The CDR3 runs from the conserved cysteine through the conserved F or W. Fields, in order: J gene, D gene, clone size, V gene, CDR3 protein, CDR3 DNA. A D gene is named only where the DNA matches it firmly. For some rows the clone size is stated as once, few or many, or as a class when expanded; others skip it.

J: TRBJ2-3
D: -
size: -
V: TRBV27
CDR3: CASSWRRGTDTQYF
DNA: TGTGCCAGCAGTTGGCGGAGGGGAACAGATACGCAGTATTTT

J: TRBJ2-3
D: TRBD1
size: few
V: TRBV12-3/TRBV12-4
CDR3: CASSSTGITDTQYF
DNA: TGTGCCAGCAGCTCGACAGGGATCACAGATACGCAGTATTTT

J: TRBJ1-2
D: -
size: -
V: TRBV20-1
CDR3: CSAREGRGYTF
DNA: TGCAGTGCTAGAGAGGGCAGAGGCTACACCTTC

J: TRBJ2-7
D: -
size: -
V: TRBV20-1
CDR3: CSARDPDSDYEQYF
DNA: TGCAGTGCTAGAGATCCGGATAGCGACTACGAGCAGTACTTC

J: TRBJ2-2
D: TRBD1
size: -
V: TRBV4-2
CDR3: CASSKNRGIDGELFF
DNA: TGTGCCAGCAGTAAAAACAGGGGAATAGACGGGGAGCTGTTTTTT

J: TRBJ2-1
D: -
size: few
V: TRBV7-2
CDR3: CASRDQILNEQFF
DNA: TGTGCCAGCAGAGACCAGATTCTCAATGAGCAGTTCTTC

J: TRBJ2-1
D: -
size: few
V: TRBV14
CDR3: CASSSSPLNEQFF
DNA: TGTGCCAGCAGCTCATCCCCCCTCAATGAGCAGTTCTTC

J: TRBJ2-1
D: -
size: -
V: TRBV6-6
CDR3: CANTNPGAGNHYNEQFF
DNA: TGTGCCAATACCAACCCGGGGGCGGGGAATCACTACAATGAGCAGTTCTTC

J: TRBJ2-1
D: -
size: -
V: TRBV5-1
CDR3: CASSVTGTSYNEQFF
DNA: TGCGCCAGCAGCGTGACCGGGACTTCCTACAATGAGCAGTTCTTC

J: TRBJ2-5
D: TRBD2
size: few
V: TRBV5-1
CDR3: CASSLRSGGQETQYF
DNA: TGCGCCAGCAGCTTACGTAGCGGGGGGCAAGAGACCCAGTACTTC

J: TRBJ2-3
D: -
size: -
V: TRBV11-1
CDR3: CASSLTQRTSTDTQYF
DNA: TGTGCCAGCAGCCTAACTCAGCGGACTAGCACAGATACGCAGTATTTT

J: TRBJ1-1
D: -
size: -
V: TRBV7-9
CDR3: CASSLAISNTEAFF
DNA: TGTGCCAGCAGCTTAGCCATTTCGAACACTGAAGCTTTCTTT

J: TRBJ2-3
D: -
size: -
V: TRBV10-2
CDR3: CASSESIGATDTQYF
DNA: TGCGCCAGCAGTGAGTCGATTGGGGCAACAGATACGCAGTATTTT

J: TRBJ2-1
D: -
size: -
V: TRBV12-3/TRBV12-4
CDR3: CASVRGDNEQFF
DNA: TGTGCCAGCGTCAGGGGGGACAATGAGCAGTTCTTC

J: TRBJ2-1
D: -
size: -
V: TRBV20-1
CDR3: CSAPTGSSYNEQFF
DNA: TGCAGTGCTCCCACAGGGAGCTCCTACAATGAGCAGTTCTTC

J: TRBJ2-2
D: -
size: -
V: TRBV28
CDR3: CASSLSGTGELFF
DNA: TGTGCCAGCAGTTTATCAGGAACCGGGGAGCTGTTTTTT

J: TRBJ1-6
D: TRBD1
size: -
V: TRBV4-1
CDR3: CASSQMHGTGASPLHF
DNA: TGCGCCAGCAGCCAGATGCATGGGACAGGCGCCTCACCCCTCCACTTT